This TCR beta chain was recovered during a study of monozygotic twins with cystic fibrosis. The data were produced by immunoSEQ multiplex PCR, yet TCRdb's version contains in-frame clones alone and is incomplete. The top ten clones hold approximately 0.28% of a sample with approximately 25,000 clones, approximately 89% of them seen once. The sample holds one count of this clone. Its specificity is unknown. The V end lost 4 bases, the J end lost 7 bases, and 8 bases lay between the germline ends. The CDR3 is 13 amino acids. The V gene's germline CDR1 is SGHTA and CDR2 FQGNSA. Study outcomes and limitations: No link emerged between shared CDR3 counts and age, concordance or severity. V usage most resembled the co-twin in 13 of 16 pairs.

The source material was blood. The TCR originated in a girl between 2 and 10 years old with cystic fibrosis. This rearrangement joins TRBV7-2 to TRBJ1-6, with D tentatively TRBD1 (5 bases). The CDR3: CASSSEGNSPLHF. The CDR3 DNA is TGTGCCAGCAGCTCCGAGGGGAATTCACCCCTCCACTTT.